This TCR beta chain was sequenced for a study of blood T cells in healthy people across ages. Between the trimmed V and J ends, which lost 5 bases and 5 bases, there was a span of 16 bases. CDR1 and CDR2 from the germline V gene are SQVTM and ANQGSEA. The CDR3 length is 14 residues. Through a sample-barcoded 5' primer and a J-beta primer mix, a second PCR was run for about 6 to 12 cycles. Each CDR3 protein gets one entry after TCRdb re-called the 5' RACE reads with MiXCR. The sample holds about 720,000 distinct CDR3 sequences, approximately 21% seen once. This clonotype turned up a few times. V usage is TRBV29-1 and J usage is TRBJ2-4; no reliable D call. This clonotype originated in a man aged 70 or older in good health. Sequences were obtained from blood. This chain's CDR3 is CSVLTHSIQNIQYF. For the CDR3, the DNA is TGCAGCGTTCTGACTCACAGTATCCAAAACATTCAGTACTTC.